The sequence of this T cell receptor (beta chain) was determined in a study of T cell responses to AZD1222 COVID-19 vaccine. Overall study results and limits: Most donors were white British, females outnumbered males, and clonal diversity was possibly underestimated.

Doses given second, at about 4 or about 12 weeks, were pooled. Here immunoSEQ multiplex PCR was the method, and the copy in TCRdb shows in-frame clones only, minus some. The sample has fewer than 150,000 clones, about 90% seen once; the top ten hold approximately 9%. Germline V gene lookup returns CDR1 LNHDA and CDR2 SQIVND (reference sequence). This CDR3 spans 15 amino acids. The V and J ends lost 2 bases and 9 bases respectively, with 14 bases between them. Turning to this clone: Its antigen is currently unknown.

This sequence joins TRBV19 and TRBJ1-6, with D perhaps TRBD1 (5 bases). The specimen comprised peripheral blood, sampled 28 days after the second AZD1222 dose. The clonotype originates from an adult who received the AZD1222 COVID-19 vaccine. Here the CDR3 reads CASSIYGGKASPLHF. CDR3 DNA: TGTGCCAGTAGTATATATGGGGGGAAGGCTTCACCCCTCCACTTT.